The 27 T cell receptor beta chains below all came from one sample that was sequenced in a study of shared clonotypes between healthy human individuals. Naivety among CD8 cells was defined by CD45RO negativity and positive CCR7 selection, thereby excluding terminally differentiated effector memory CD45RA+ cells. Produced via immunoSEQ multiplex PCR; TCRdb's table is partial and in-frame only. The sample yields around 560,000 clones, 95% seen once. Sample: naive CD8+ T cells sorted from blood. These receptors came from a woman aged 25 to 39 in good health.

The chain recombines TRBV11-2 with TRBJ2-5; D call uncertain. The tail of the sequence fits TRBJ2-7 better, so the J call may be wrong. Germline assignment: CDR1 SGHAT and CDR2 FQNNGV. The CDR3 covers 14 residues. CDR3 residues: CASSFGQSPYEQYF. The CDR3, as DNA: TGTGCCAGCAGCTTTGGGCAGTCACCCTACGAGCAGTACTTC.

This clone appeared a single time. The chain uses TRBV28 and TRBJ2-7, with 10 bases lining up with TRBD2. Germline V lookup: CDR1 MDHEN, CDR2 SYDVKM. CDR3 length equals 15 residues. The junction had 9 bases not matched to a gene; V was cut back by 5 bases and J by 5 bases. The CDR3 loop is CASSPPGLATDEQYF. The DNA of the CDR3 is TGTGCCAGCAGTCCCCCGGGACTAGCGACGGACGAGCAGTACTTC.

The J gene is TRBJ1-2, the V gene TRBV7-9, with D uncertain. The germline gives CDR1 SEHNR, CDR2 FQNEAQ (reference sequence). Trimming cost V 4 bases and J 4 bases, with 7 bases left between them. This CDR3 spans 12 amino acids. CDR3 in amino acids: CASSSSGYGYTF. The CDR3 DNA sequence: TGTGCCAGCAGCTCTTCAGGCTATGGCTACACCTTC.

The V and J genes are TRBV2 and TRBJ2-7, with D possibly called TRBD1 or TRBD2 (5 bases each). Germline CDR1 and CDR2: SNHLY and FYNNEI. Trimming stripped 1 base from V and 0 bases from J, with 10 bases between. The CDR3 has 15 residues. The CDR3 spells CASSEVGTSSYEQYF. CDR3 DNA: TGTGCCAGCAGTGAAGTGGGGACGAGCTCCTACGAGCAGTACTTC.

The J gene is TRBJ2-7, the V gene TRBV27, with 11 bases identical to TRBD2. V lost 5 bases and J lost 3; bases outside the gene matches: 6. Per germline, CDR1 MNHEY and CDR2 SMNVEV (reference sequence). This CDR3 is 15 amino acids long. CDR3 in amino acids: CASSPGLAVIYEQYF. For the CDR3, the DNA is TGTGCCAGCAGTCCGGGACTAGCGGTCATCTACGAGCAGTACTTC.

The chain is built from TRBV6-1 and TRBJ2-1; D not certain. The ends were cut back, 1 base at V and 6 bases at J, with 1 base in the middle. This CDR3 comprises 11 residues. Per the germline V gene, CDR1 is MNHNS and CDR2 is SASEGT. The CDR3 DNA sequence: TGTGCCAGCAGTGAAGTCAATGAGCAGTTCTTC. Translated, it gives CASSEVNEQFF.

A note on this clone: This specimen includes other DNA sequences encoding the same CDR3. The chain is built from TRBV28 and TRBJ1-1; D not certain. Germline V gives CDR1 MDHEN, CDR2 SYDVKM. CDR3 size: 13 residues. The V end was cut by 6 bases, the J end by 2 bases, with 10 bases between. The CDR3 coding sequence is TGTGCCAGCAGCTGGACGGTCAACACTGAAGCTTTCTTT. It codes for CASSWTVNTEAFF.

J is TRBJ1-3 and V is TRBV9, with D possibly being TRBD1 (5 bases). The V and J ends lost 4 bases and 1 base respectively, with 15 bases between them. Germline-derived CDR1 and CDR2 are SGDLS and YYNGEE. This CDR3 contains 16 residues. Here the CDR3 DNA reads TGTGCCAGCAGCTTAAACGACCGGGGGTCTGGAAACACCATATATTTT. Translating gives CASSLNDRGSGNTIYF.

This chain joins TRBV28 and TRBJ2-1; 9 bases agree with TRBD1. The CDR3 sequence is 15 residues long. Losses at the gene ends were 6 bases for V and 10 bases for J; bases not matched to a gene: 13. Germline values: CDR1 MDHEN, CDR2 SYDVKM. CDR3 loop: CASSLPGTGLSEQFF. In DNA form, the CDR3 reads TGTGCCAGCAGCTTACCGGGGACAGGGTTGAGCGAGCAGTTCTTC.

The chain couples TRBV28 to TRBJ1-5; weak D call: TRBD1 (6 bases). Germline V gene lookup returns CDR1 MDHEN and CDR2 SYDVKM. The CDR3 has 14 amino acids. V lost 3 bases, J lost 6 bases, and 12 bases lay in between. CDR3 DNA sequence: TGTGCCAGCAGTTTCTCTCAGGGGATTCAGCCCCAGCATTTT. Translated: CASSFSQGIQPQHF.

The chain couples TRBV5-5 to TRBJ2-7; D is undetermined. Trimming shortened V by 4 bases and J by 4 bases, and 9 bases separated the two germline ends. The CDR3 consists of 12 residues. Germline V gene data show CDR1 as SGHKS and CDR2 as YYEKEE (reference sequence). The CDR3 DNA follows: TGTGCCAGCAGCGCTGATCTTTACGAGCAGTACTTC. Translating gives CASSADLYEQYF.

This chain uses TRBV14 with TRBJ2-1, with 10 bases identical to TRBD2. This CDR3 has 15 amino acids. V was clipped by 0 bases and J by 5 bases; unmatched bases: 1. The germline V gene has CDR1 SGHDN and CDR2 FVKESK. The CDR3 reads CASSQEGTSDNEQFF. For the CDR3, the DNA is TGTGCCAGCAGCCAAGAGGGGACTAGCGACAATGAGCAGTTCTTC. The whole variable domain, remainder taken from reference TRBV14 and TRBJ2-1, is EAGVTQFPSHSVIEKGQTVTLRCDPISGHDNLYWYRRVMGKEIKFLLHFVKESKQDESGMPNNRFLAERTGGTYSTLKVQPAELEDSGVYFCASSQEGTSDNEQFFGPGTRLTVL.

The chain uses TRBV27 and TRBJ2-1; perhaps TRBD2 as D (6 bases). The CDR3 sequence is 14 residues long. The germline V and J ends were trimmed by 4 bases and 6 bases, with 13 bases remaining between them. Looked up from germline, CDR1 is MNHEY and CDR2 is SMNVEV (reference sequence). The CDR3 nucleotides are TGTGCCAGCAGTTCGTCGCCTAGCGCCAATGAGCAGTTCTTC. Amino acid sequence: CASSSSPSANEQFF.

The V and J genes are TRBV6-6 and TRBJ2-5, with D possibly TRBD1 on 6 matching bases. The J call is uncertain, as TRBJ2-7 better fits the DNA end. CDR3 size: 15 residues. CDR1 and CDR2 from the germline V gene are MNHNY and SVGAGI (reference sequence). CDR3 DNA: TGTGCCAGCAGTATCCCCGACAGGCCCTCCTACGAGCAGTACTTC. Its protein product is CASSIPDRPSYEQYF.

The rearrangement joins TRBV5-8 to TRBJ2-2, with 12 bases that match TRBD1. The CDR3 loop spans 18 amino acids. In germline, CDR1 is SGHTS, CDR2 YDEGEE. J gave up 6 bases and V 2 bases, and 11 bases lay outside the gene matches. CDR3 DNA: TGTGCCAGCAGCTTCCGGGACAGGGGGCGAGTTTTGTCCGGGGAGCTGTTTTTT. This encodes CASSFRDRGRVLSGELFF.

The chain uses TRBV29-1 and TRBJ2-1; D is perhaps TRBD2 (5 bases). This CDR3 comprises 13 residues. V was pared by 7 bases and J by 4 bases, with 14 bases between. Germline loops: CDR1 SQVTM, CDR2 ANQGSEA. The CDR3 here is CSGEAAIYNEQFF. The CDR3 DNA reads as TGCAGCGGAGAAGCGGCAATATACAATGAGCAGTTCTTC.

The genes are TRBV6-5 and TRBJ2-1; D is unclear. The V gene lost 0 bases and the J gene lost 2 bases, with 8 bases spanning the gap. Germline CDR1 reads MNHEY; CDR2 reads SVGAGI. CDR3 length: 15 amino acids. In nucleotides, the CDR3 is TGTGCCAGCAGTTACTCTGGTAGGACCTACAATGAGCAGTTCTTC. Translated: CASSYSGRTYNEQFF.

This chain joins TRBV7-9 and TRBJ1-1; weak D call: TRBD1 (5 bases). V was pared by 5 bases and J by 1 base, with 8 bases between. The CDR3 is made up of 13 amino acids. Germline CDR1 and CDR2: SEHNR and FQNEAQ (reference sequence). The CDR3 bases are TGTGCCAGCAGCACGGGACGGAACACTGAAGCTTTCTTT. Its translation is CASSTGRNTEAFF.

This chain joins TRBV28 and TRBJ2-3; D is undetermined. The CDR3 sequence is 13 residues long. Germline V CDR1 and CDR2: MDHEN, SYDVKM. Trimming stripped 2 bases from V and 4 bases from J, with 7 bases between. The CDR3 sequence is CASSLIVADTQYF. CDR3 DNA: TGTGCCAGCAGTTTAATAGTAGCAGATACGCAGTATTTT.

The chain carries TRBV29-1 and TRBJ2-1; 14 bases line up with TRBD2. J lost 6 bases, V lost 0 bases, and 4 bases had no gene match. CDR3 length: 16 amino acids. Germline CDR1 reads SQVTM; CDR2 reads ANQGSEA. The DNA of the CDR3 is TGCAGCGTTGAAGAGGGACTAGCGGGAGCTTTCAATGAGCAGTTCTTC. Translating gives CSVEEGLAGAFNEQFF.

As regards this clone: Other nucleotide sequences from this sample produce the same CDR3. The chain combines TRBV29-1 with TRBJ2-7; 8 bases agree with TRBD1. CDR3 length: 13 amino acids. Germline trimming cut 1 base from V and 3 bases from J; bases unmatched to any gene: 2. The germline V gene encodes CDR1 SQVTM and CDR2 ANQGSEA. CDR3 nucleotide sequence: TGCAGCGTTGAAGGTGGACAGGGCTACGAGCAGTACTTC. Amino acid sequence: CSVEGGQGYEQYF.

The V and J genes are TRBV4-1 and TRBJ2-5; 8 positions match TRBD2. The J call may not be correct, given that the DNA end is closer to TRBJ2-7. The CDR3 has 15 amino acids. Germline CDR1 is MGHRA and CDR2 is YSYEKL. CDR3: CASSHPGTSPYEQYF. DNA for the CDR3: TGCGCCAGCAGCCACCCCGGGACTAGTCCCTACGAGCAGTACTTC.

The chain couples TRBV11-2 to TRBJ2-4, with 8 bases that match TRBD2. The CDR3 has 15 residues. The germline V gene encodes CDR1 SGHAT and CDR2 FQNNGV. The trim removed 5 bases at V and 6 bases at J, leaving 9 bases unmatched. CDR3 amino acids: CASSLGLATINIQYF. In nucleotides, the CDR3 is TGTGCCAGCAGCCTCGGACTAGCCACGATAAACATTCAGTACTTC.

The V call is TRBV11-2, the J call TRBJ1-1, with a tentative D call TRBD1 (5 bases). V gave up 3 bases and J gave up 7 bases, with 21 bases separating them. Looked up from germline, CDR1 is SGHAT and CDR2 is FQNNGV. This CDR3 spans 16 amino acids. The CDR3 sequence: CASSLSLARGGIEAFF. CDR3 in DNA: TGTGCCAGCAGCTTGTCCTTAGCGAGGGGTGGCATTGAAGCTTTCTTT. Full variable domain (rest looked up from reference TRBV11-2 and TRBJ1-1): EAGVAQSPRYKIIEKRQSVAFWCNPISGHATLYWYQQILGQGPKLLIQFQNNGVVDDSQLPKDRFSAERLKGVDSTLKIQPAKLEDSAVYLCASSLSLARGGIEAFFGQGTRLTVV.

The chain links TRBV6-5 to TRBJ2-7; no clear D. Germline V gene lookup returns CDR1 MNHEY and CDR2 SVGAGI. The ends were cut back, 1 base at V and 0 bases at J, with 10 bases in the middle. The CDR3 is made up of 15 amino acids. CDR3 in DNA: TGTGCCAGCAGTTACTTCCCCGGAGCCTCCTACGAGCAGTACTTC. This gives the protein CASSYFPGASYEQYF.

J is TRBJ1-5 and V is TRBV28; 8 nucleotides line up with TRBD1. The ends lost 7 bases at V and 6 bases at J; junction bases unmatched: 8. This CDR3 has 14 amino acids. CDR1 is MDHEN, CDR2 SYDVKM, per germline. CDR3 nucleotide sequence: TGTGCCAGCATCGAACAGGGGGTAGGTCAGCCCCAGCATTTT. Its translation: CASIEQGVGQPQHF.

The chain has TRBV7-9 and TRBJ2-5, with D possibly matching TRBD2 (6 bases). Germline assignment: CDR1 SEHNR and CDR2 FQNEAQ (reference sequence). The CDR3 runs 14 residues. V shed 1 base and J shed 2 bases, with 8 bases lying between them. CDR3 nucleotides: TGTGCCAGCAGCTTAGGAGGGAGGCAAGAGACCCAGTACTTC. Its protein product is CASSLGGRQETQYF.